The TCR beta chain described here comes from a study of OX40 agonist ivuxolimab in advanced cancers. Using immunoSEQ multiplex PCR, the repertoire was profiled, and TCRdb retains in-frame clones only, with some absent. The sample lists over 50,000 clones; almost 95% were seen once. The V end was cut by 5 bases, the J end by 0 bases, with 15 bases between. Germline loops: CDR1 SGHAT, CDR2 FQNNGV. CDR3 length: 16 amino acids. The sequence was obtained from an adult with an advanced solid tumor such as melanoma, head and neck, liver or kidney cancer. Here the sequenced sample was CD4+ or CD8+ T cells sorted from blood, taken in a trial of the OX40 agonist ivuxolimab. The chain employs TRBV11-2 and TRBJ2-3, with TRBD2 as a possible D gene (6 bases). CDR3 coding DNA: TGTGCCAGCAGCATGGGACTCCTTACTAGCACAGATACGCAGTATTTT. Its translation: CASSMGLLTSTDTQYF.